These 17 T cell receptor beta chains were all obtained from the same sample, sequenced in a study of shared clonotypes between healthy human individuals. Repertoires were generated with immunoSEQ multiplex PCR, while TCRdb's copy carries only in-frame clones and drops some. The sample contains hundreds of thousands of clones, over 65% of which appear only once. The sequenced material came from memory CD4+ T cells sorted from blood. Subset defined: CD45RA-negative fraction. The receptors come from a young woman in good health.

V is TRBV25-1 and J is TRBJ2-7, with 9 positions matching TRBD2. The CDR3 is 16 residues long. V lost 3 bases, J lost 6 bases, and 12 bases stayed unmatched. The germline gives CDR1 MGHDK, CDR2 SYGVNS. The CDR3: CASSDLAGERRGEQYF. The CDR3 region has the DNA TGTGCCAGCAGTGATTTAGCGGGAGAAAGGAGGGGCGAGCAGTACTTC.

This sequence joins TRBV11-3 and TRBJ2-7, with a possible D match to TRBD2 (5 bases). Deletions cut 5 bases from V and 3 bases from J, with 17 bases between. The CDR3 has 15 amino acids. CDR1 is SGHNT and CDR2 is YENEEA in the germline V gene. CDR3 sequence (DNA): TGTGCCAGCAGCCCCACCGGACTGGGGAACTACGAGCAGTACTTC. Protein: CASSPTGLGNYEQYF.

About this clone itself: A much bigger clone sits one base away, suggesting this may be a read error. The same CDR3 arises from other DNA sequences in this sample as well. This chain joins TRBV11-2 and TRBJ1-4, with D uncertain. Germline V gene lookup returns CDR1 SGHAT and CDR2 FQNNGV. Trimming removed 1 base from V and 4 bases from J, with 4 bases in between. This CDR3 region has 13 residues. This chain's CDR3 is CASSLGGNEKLFF. CDR3 bases: TGTGCCAGCAGCTTAGGGGGTAATGAAAAACTGTTTTTT.

In its sample, this clone was seen once. This chain connects TRBV2 to TRBJ1-1; D is ambiguous. With 4 bases removed from V and 5 bases from J, the gap between germline ends came to 11 bases. Germline CDR1 and CDR2: SNHLY and FYNNEI. The CDR3 contains 13 residues. The CDR3 spells CASSVEGWTEAFF. The CDR3 bases are TGTGCCAGCAGTGTGGAGGGTTGGACTGAAGCTTTCTTT.

This sequence joins TRBV2 and TRBJ2-5, with 11 bases fitting TRBD2. TRBJ2-7 explains the end of the DNA better; the J call may be wrong. Per germline, CDR1 SNHLY and CDR2 FYNNEI. This CDR3 spans 15 amino acids. CDR3 sequence (DNA): TGTGCCAGCAGTGCACTAGCGGGAGAACTCCGCGAGCAGTACTTC. Translation gives CASSALAGELREQYF.

To note about this clone: The same CDR3 also results from other DNA sequences found in this sample. The V gene is TRBV7-9, the J gene TRBJ2-3; 7 bases match TRBD2. The CDR3 is made up of 14 amino acids. Losses at the gene ends were 8 bases for V and 1 base for J; bases not matched to a gene: 6. Germline V gene lookup returns CDR1 SEHNR and CDR2 FQNEAQ (reference sequence). CDR3 nucleotides: TGTGCCAGCTCCAGCGGGATAGGCACAGATACGCAGTATTTT. Its protein is CASSSGIGTDTQYF.

This chain joins TRBV2 and TRBJ2-2; D gene unclear. The V end was cut by 0 bases, the J end by 5 bases, with 4 bases between. The CDR3 loop spans 13 amino acids. Germline V gene lookup returns CDR1 SNHLY and CDR2 FYNNEI. For the CDR3, the DNA is TGTGCCAGCAGTGAAGCGGGGACCGGGGAGCTGTTTTTT. Translating gives CASSEAGTGELFF.

This clone is a singleton in its sample. The CDR3: CASSATGSGETQYF. The CDR3 DNA follows: TGTGCCAGTTCAGCCACAGGGTCGGGGGAGACCCAGTACTTC. The genes are TRBV11-2 and TRBJ2-5, with D perhaps matching TRBD1 (6 bases). Germline CDR1 reads SGHAT; CDR2 reads FQNNGV. CDR3 size: 14 residues. The V and J ends lost 9 bases and 5 bases respectively, with 19 bases between them.

The J gene is TRBJ1-1, the V gene TRBV10-1; D is unresolved. V was trimmed by 6 bases and J by 1 base, leaving 9 bases between them. Germline CDR1 and CDR2: WNHNN and SYGVQD (reference sequence). The CDR3 is 13 amino acids. CDR3 nucleotide sequence: TGCGCCAGCAGCAAACGGGGGAACACTGAAGCTTTCTTT. Its protein product is CASSKRGNTEAFF.

This sequence joins TRBV6-1 and TRBJ2-5; D might be TRBD2 (6 bases). Trimming took 11 bases from V and 4 from J, leaving 14 bases between them. Germline-derived CDR1 and CDR2 are MNHNS and SASEGT. The CDR3 contains 12 residues. The chain's CDR3 is CALRTGVETQYF. The CDR3, as DNA: TGTGCCCTAAGAACGGGAGTAGAGACCCAGTACTTC.

The J gene is TRBJ2-1, the V gene TRBV4-1, with D hard to call. This CDR3 has 13 amino acids. In germline, CDR1 is MGHRA, CDR2 YSYEKL. With 2 bases removed from V and 7 bases from J, the gap between germline ends came to 9 bases. The CDR3 DNA reads TGCGCCAGCAGCCAACCCCTAGGGAATGAGCAGTTCTTC. Amino acid sequence: CASSQPLGNEQFF.

The chain joins TRBV9 to TRBJ2-1, with a weak D call TRBD1 (5 bases). In germline, CDR1 is SGDLS, CDR2 YYNGEE. Trimming removed 4 bases from V and 0 bases from J, with 14 bases in between. The length of the CDR3 is 16 residues. The CDR3 region is CASSQLGASSYNEQFF. The CDR3 DNA is TGTGCCAGCAGCCAACTTGGGGCGAGCTCCTACAATGAGCAGTTCTTC.

The rearrangement joins TRBV11-2 to TRBJ2-3; D may be TRBD2 (6 bases). The CDR3 spans 12 residues. Per germline, CDR1 SGHAT and CDR2 FQNNGV. Trimming shortened V by 8 bases and J by 0 bases, and 6 bases separated the two germline ends. The DNA for the CDR3 is TGTGCCAGCGCGGGAAGCACAGATACGCAGTATTTT. Translation gives CASAGSTDTQYF.

The CDR3 here is CASSLMGGAEKLFF. DNA for the CDR3: TGTGCCAGCAGTTTAATGGGGGGCGCGGAAAAACTGTTTTTT. The chain employs TRBV27 and TRBJ1-4; possibly TRBD1 for D (6 bases). V was trimmed by 2 bases and J by 8 bases, leaving 12 bases between them. This CDR3 has 14 residues. Germline CDR1 MNHEY, CDR2 SMNVEV (reference sequence).

This rearrangement joins TRBV2 to TRBJ1-1; D ambiguous. This CDR3 contains 13 residues. Germline values: CDR1 SNHLY, CDR2 FYNNEI. Deletions cut 4 bases from V and 5 bases from J, with 11 bases between. The DNA for the CDR3 is TGTGCCAGCAGTGCGCAATTAGGGACTGAAGCTTTCTTT. Its protein product is CASSAQLGTEAFF.

This clone was observed many times. This chain uses TRBV7-9 with TRBJ2-7; TRBD1 is a possible D gene (6 bases). The germline gives CDR1 SEHNR, CDR2 FQNEAQ (reference sequence). This CDR3 has 13 amino acids. With 5 bases removed from V and 3 bases from J, the gap between germline ends came to 11 bases. CDR3 nucleotides: TGTGCCAGCAGCCCGGACAGTATCTACGAGCAGTACTTC. Residues: CASSPDSIYEQYF.

This clone has more than one count but fewer than ten. The V gene is TRBV6-1, the J gene TRBJ2-2; 7 positions agree with TRBD2. The germline CDR1 and CDR2 sequences are MNHNS and SASEGT. The CDR3 is 16 amino acids. The junction had 6 bases not matched to a gene; V was cut back by 3 bases and J by 2 bases. The CDR3 DNA reads as TGTGCCAGCAGTGAGCAGCCGGGACTAAACACCGGGGAGCTGTTTTTT. The encoded protein is CASSEQPGLNTGELFF.